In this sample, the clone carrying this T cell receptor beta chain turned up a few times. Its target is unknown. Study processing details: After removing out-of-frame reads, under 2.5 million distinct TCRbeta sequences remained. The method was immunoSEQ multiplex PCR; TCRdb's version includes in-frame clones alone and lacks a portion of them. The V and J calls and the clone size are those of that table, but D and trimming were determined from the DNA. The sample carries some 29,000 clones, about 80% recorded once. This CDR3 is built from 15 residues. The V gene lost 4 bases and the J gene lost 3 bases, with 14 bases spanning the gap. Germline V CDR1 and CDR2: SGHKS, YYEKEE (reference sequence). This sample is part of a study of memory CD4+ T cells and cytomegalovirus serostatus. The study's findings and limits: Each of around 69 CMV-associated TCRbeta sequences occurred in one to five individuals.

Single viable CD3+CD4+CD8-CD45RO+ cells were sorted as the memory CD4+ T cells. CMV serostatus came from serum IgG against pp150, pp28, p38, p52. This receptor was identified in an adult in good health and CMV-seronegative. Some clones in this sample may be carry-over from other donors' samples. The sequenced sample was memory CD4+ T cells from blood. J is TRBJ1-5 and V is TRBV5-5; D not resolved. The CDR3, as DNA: TGTGCCAGCAGCCCCTTCGAGGCCTTCAATCAGCCCCAGCATTTT. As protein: CASSPFEAFNQPQHF.